The 20 T cell receptor beta chains in this list originate from one sample, sequenced in a study of blood T cell repertoires in COVID-19. Assay: immunoSEQ multiplex PCR; the TCRdb copy retains only in-frame clones and omits some. This repertoire shows around 89,000 clones, about 91% found once; its top ten account for about 0.51%. Sequences were obtained from peripheral blood. These receptors were taken from a man aged 60 to 69 with acute or convalescent COVID-19.

This chain uses TRBV19 with TRBJ1-2; unclear D gene. The CDR3 length is 17 residues. Trimming cost V 4 bases and J 4 bases, with 22 bases left between them. CDR1 and CDR2 from the germline V gene are LNHDA and SQIVND (reference sequence). CDR3 protein: CASSTEGPLTSVYGYTF. CDR3 nucleotide sequence: TGTGCCAGTAGTACCGAGGGTCCCCTGACTTCGGTCTATGGCTACACCTTC.

CDR3 sequence (DNA): TGTGCCACCAAGAGCTCCTATAATTCACCCCTCCACTTT. Encoded protein: CATKSSYNSPLHF. This chain links TRBV15 with TRBJ1-6; D is undetermined. Germline CDR1 and CDR2: LNHNV and YYDKDF (reference sequence). V dropped 7 bases and J dropped 0 bases, with 4 bases sitting between them. This CDR3 contains 13 residues.

This chain uses TRBV30 with TRBJ2-1; maybe TRBD2 (6 bases). Germline V gene sequence: CDR1 GTSNPN, CDR2 SVGIG (reference sequence). The V and J ends lost 0 bases and 5 bases respectively, with 14 bases between them. This CDR3 spans 15 amino acids. Written as DNA, the CDR3 is TGTGCCTGGAGTGTAGGGACTTCGTTTAACAATGAGCAGTTCTTC. This gives the protein CAWSVGTSFNNEQFF.

This clone was observed a single time. This chain uses TRBV4-2 with TRBJ1-4; TRBD1 matches at 9 bases. Looked up from germline, CDR1 is LGHNA and CDR2 is YNFKEQ. With 9 bases clipped from V and 4 bases from J, the junction kept 3 bases outside the gene matches. CDR3 length equals 13 residues. Here the CDR3 reads CASLGQGNEKLFF. Written as DNA, the CDR3 is TGTGCCAGTCTGGGACAGGGTAATGAAAAACTGTTTTTT.

The rearrangement uses TRBV11-1 and TRBJ1-2, with 7 bases that match TRBD1. CDR1 and CDR2 (germline): SGHAT, FQDESV (reference sequence). Unmatched junction bases numbered 3, after V lost 1 base and J lost 7 bases. The CDR3 is 13 amino acids. CDR3 residues: CASSLDRGSGYTF. In DNA form, the CDR3 reads TGTGCCAGCAGCTTAGACAGGGGAAGTGGCTACACCTTC.

This clone was counted a single time. The V gene is TRBV5-6, the J gene TRBJ1-5, with 7 bases matching TRBD1. The CDR3 has 16 residues. Trimming cost V 0 bases and J 7 bases; bases outside gene matches: 10. The V gene's germline CDR1 is SGHDT and CDR2 YYEEEE. CDR3 loop: CASSLADTGVGQPQHF. The CDR3 DNA is TGTGCCAGCAGCTTGGCCGATACAGGGGTTGGACAGCCCCAGCATTTT.

This chain joins TRBV7-8 and TRBJ1-2; TRBD1 agrees at 12 bases. V lost 5 bases and J lost 2; bases outside the gene matches: 9. Germline values: CDR1 SGHVS, CDR2 FQNEAQ. The CDR3 has 17 residues. CDR3 bases: TGTGCCAGCAGCGAGGAGGGACAGGGGGCATTGAACTATGGCTACACCTTC. Its protein product is CASSEEGQGALNYGYTF.

The CDR3 sequence: CASSKTSGAYEQYF. The CDR3 nucleotides read TGCGCCAGCAGCAAGACTAGCGGGGCCTACGAGCAGTACTTC. This rearrangement joins TRBV5-1 to TRBJ2-7, with 11 positions matching TRBD2. Germline trimming cut 4 bases from V and 2 bases from J; bases unmatched to any gene: 2. Germline values: CDR1 SGHRS, CDR2 YFSETQ. The CDR3 covers 14 residues.

The chain is built from TRBV19 and TRBJ2-3; tentative D call: TRBD1 (6 bases). Germline CDR1 reads LNHDA; CDR2 reads SQIVND (reference sequence). The V end was cut by 9 bases, the J end by 2 bases, with 12 bases between. The CDR3 has 13 residues. CDR3 protein: CASGQRFTDTQYF. CDR3 DNA: TGTGCCAGCGGACAGCGTTTCACAGATACGCAGTATTTT.

V usage is TRBV27 and J usage is TRBJ2-1; 10 bases line up with TRBD2. V shed 1 base, J shed 6 bases, and the junction held 6 bases outside the gene matches. Per germline, CDR1 MNHEY and CDR2 SMNVEV (reference sequence). The CDR3 loop spans 16 amino acids. The CDR3 DNA is TGTGCCAGCAGTTTATGGCGACTAGCGGGTTTCAATGAGCAGTTCTTC. Its protein is CASSLWRLAGFNEQFF.

The rearrangement links TRBV30 to TRBJ2-1, with 14 bases lining up with TRBD2. V trimming: 1 base; J trimming: 8 bases; junction bases outside the gene matches: 7. The length of the CDR3 is 16 residues. The germline CDR1 and CDR2 sequences are GTSNPN and SVGIG (reference sequence). DNA for the CDR3: TGTGCCTGGAGTGGACTAGCGGGAGGGCCCACGCATGAGCAGTTCTTC. Translating it yields CAWSGLAGGPTHEQFF.

This clone has just a few counts. The J gene is TRBJ1-1, the V gene TRBV6-5; tentatively, D is TRBD1 (5 bases). Trimming stripped 0 bases from V and 1 base from J, with 12 bases between. Germline lookup yields CDR1 MNHEY and CDR2 SVGAGI. The length of the CDR3 is 16 residues. CDR3 sequence reads: CASSYSMRDWNTEAFF. CDR3 in DNA: TGTGCCAGCAGTTACTCGATGAGGGACTGGAACACTGAAGCTTTCTTT.

This clone was seen a handful of times. The chain couples TRBV7-9 to TRBJ1-1; TRBD1 is a possible D gene (6 bases). Germline CDR1 is SEHNR and CDR2 is FQNEAQ (reference sequence). The CDR3 consists of 14 residues. V dropped 5 bases and J dropped 8 bases, with 18 bases sitting between them. The CDR3 loop reads CASSPTLMGHEAFF. The DNA of the CDR3 is TGTGCCAGCAGCCCAACATTAATGGGACACGAAGCTTTCTTT.

The chain employs TRBV4-2 and TRBJ2-7, with 13 bases fitting TRBD2. The germline gives CDR1 LGHNA, CDR2 YNFKEQ. The CDR3 has 17 residues. With V trimmed by 0 bases and J by 2 bases, 4 bases remained unmatched. As DNA, the CDR3 is TGTGCCAGCAGCCAAGATATAACTAGCGGGGGGGCCTACGAGCAGTACTTC. This encodes CASSQDITSGGAYEQYF.

This chain links TRBV4-1 with TRBJ1-3, with D maybe TRBD1 (6 bases). Germline CDR1 reads MGHRA; CDR2 reads YSYEKL. The CDR3 is 17 residues long. Trimming cost V 2 bases and J 0 bases, with 14 bases left between them. In nucleotides, the CDR3 is TGCGCCAGCAGCCAAATGTGGGGGGGCCTCTCTGGAAACACCATATATTTT. It specifies CASSQMWGGLSGNTIYF.

The chain is built from TRBV15 and TRBJ1-5; TRBD1 is a possible D gene (6 bases). CDR3 length equals 18 residues. V was clipped by 5 bases and J by 0 bases, with 20 bases between them. The germline V gene has CDR1 LNHNV and CDR2 YYDKDF (reference sequence). The CDR3 here is CATSHPPGVGGSNQPQHF. In nucleotides, the CDR3 is TGTGCCACCAGCCACCCACCAGGGGTAGGAGGTAGCAATCAGCCCCAGCATTTT.

This chain joins TRBV19 and TRBJ2-7; the D gene is possibly TRBD2 (6 bases). The CDR3 is 14 residues long. Germline lookup yields CDR1 LNHDA and CDR2 SQIVND (reference sequence). V lost 3 bases and J 0 bases, leaving 9 bases between the germline ends. CDR3 amino acids: CASSIRGSSYEQYF. The CDR3 DNA is TGTGCCAGTAGTATTCGGGGGAGCTCCTACGAGCAGTACTTC.

The gene calls are TRBV30 and TRBJ1-5; maybe TRBD1 (5 bases). The germline CDR1 and CDR2 sequences are GTSNPN and SVGIG (reference sequence). Trimming shortened V by 1 base and J by 7 bases, and 14 bases separated the two germline ends. CDR3 size: 14 residues. The DNA of the CDR3 is TGTGCCTGGAGTGAATGCAGGGCGAGGCAGCCCCAGCATTTT. The encoded protein is CAWSECRARQPQHF.

The genes are TRBV15 and TRBJ2-2; D perhaps matches TRBD2 (6 bases). Germline CDR1 reads LNHNV; CDR2 reads YYDKDF (reference sequence). Trimming cost V 5 bases and J 2 bases, with 12 bases left between them. CDR3 size: 15 residues. In DNA, the CDR3 is TGTGCCACCAGCTCAGGAGGGAGAAACACCGGGGAGCTGTTTTTT. It specifies CATSSGGRNTGELFF.

This clone has only a few counts. The rearrangement uses TRBV21-1 and TRBJ2-7; whether TRBD2, the table's D call, matches the DNA was not checked. TRBV21-1 counts as a pseudogene. This CDR3 spans 15 amino acids. The chain's CDR3 is CASSKCGGVNYEQYF. The CDR3 nucleotides are TGTGCCAGCAGCAAATGTGGAGGGGTCAACTACGAGCAGTACTTC.